The 27 T cell receptor beta chains in this list originate from one sample, sequenced in a study of T cell responses to AZD1222 COVID-19 vaccine. Using immunoSEQ multiplex PCR, the repertoire was profiled, and TCRdb retains in-frame clones only, with some absent. The sample holds roughly 140,000 clones, almost 90% seen once. Source: peripheral blood, taken 28 days after the second AZD1222 dose. These receptor sequences come from an adult who received the AZD1222 COVID-19 vaccine.

V is TRBV7-8 and J is TRBJ2-3, with no clear D. Germline CDR1 reads SGHVS; CDR2 reads FQNEAQ. With 4 bases removed from V and 5 bases from J, the gap between germline ends came to 19 bases. The CDR3 is 16 residues long. DNA of the CDR3: TGTGCCAGCAGCTCCCACCCCGGACGGAGCTTAGATACGCAGTATTTT. Translating it yields CASSSHPGRSLDTQYF.

The chain carries TRBV10-3 and TRBJ1-5, with D perhaps TRBD1 (5 bases). Between the trimmed V and J ends, which lost 8 bases and 4 bases, there was a span of 18 bases. The CDR3 extends over 15 amino acids. The germline V gene encodes CDR1 ENHRY and CDR2 SYGVKD. CDR3 loop: CAISPGPSKNQPQHF. The CDR3 bases are TGTGCCATCTCACCGGGACCGTCGAAGAATCAGCCCCAGCATTTT.

Only a few counts were recorded for this clone. The chain is built from TRBV10-3 and TRBJ1-6; D call uncertain. Looked up from germline, CDR1 is ENHRY and CDR2 is SYGVKD. Trimming pared 3 bases from V and 9 bases from J, leaving 6 bases between. There are 12 residues in the CDR3. The CDR3 here is CAISEGSSPLHF. In nucleotides, the CDR3 is TGTGCCATCAGTGAAGGGTCTTCACCCCTCCACTTT.

The rearrangement uses TRBV6-5 and TRBJ2-1; 8 nucleotides agree with TRBD1. The V gene's germline CDR1 is MNHEY and CDR2 SVGAGI. J lost 4 bases, V lost 6 bases, and 5 bases had no gene match. CDR3 length equals 14 residues. The CDR3, as DNA: TGTGCCAGCAGCCGGGACAGGCTTTACAATGAGCAGTTCTTC. It is translated as CASSRDRLYNEQFF.

This clone appeared once. The V call is TRBV9, the J call TRBJ2-5, with 7 bases identical to TRBD1. This CDR3 region has 14 residues. Germline CDR1 SGDLS, CDR2 YYNGEE. V lost 2 bases and J lost 3; bases outside the gene matches: 4. The CDR3 DNA reads TGTGCCAGCAGCGTCGGGACAGATAAAGAGACCCAGTACTTC. This gives the protein CASSVGTDKETQYF.

This chain uses TRBV11-2 with TRBJ1-2; TRBD1 matches at 9 bases. The trim removed 5 bases at V and 7 bases at J, leaving 8 bases unmatched. This CDR3 spans 14 amino acids. In germline, CDR1 is SGHAT, CDR2 FQNNGV. CDR3 DNA sequence: TGTGCCAGCAGCCGACGAGGGACAGGGTCTGGCTACACCTTC. Residues: CASSRRGTGSGYTF.

V and J are TRBV18 and TRBJ2-5; tentatively, D is TRBD2 (6 bases). Germline V gene data show CDR1 as KGHSH and CDR2 as LQKENI. Deletions cut 2 bases from V and 4 bases from J, with 8 bases between. This CDR3 is 13 amino acids long. CDR3 in amino acids: CASSPMGGETQYF. The CDR3, as DNA: TGTGCCAGCTCACCAATGGGGGGAGAGACCCAGTACTTC.

CDR3 coding DNA: TGTGCCAGCAGCCAATTCCTTTCCGGGGACAGGCCCCTGAGCTCCTATAATTCACCCCTCCACTTT. Translated: CASSQFLSGDRPLSSYNSPLHF. The rearrangement links TRBV3-1 (or the pseudogene TRBV3-2) to TRBJ1-6; 8 bases line up with TRBD1. The length of the CDR3 is 22 residues. The germline CDR1 and CDR2 sequences are LGHDT and YNNKEL (reference sequence). V gave up 2 bases and J gave up 0 bases; unmatched junction bases: 18.

The chain has TRBV10-3 and TRBJ2-6; maybe TRBD2 (6 bases). Germline V gives CDR1 ENHRY, CDR2 SYGVKD. The germline V and J ends were trimmed by 8 bases and 2 bases, with 13 bases remaining between them. The CDR3 is 15 residues long. CDR3 nucleotides: TGTGCCATCGGAGACTCGGGGGCTGGGGCCAACGTCCTGACTTTC. Encoded protein: CAIGDSGAGANVLTF.

The count of this clone is one. The rearrangement uses TRBV19 and TRBJ2-2; unclear D gene. V was trimmed by 5 bases and J by 2 bases, leaving 18 bases between them. Germline CDR1 reads LNHDA; CDR2 reads SQIVND (reference sequence). This CDR3 spans 17 amino acids. This chain's CDR3 is CASSRPVGLRNTGELFF. The DNA of the CDR3 is TGTGCCAGTAGTCGGCCGGTTGGCCTAAGAAACACCGGGGAGCTGTTTTTT.

This chain connects TRBV9 to TRBJ1-6, with 8 bases identical to TRBD1. Per germline, CDR1 SGDLS and CDR2 YYNGEE. V lost 0 bases to trimming and J lost 7 bases; unmatched junction nucleotides: 3. The CDR3 has 15 residues. The DNA of the CDR3 is TGTGCCAGCAGCGTAGGAGGACAGGGAAATTCACCCCTCCACTTT. Translation: CASSVGGQGNSPLHF.

This clone turned up a few times. This rearrangement joins TRBV6-6 to TRBJ2-3; 12 bases are shared with TRBD2. Germline loops: CDR1 MNHNY, CDR2 SVGAGI (reference sequence). This CDR3 contains 16 residues. V lost 6 bases to trimming and J lost 1 base; unmatched junction nucleotides: 5. CDR3 coding DNA: TGTGCCAGCAGCCGTAGACTAGCGGGGGGCACAGATACGCAGTATTTT. Encoded protein: CASSRRLAGGTDTQYF.

The V and J genes are TRBV28 and TRBJ1-2, with D possibly TRBD1 on 6 matching bases. The CDR3 contains 17 residues. The germline V gene has CDR1 MDHEN and CDR2 SYDVKM. V gave up 2 bases and J gave up 0 bases, with 16 bases separating them. Here the CDR3 DNA reads TGTGCCAGCAGTTTAACACAGGGACGGCCAGCTAACTATGGCTACACCTTC. Translated, it gives CASSLTQGRPANYGYTF.

The V and J genes are TRBV4-1 and TRBJ2-2; no clear D. Trimming took off 3 bases at V and 2 bases at J, with 13 bases between the two ends. Germline assignment: CDR1 MGHRA and CDR2 YSYEKL. The CDR3 runs 16 residues. CDR3 protein: CASSHPYDANTGELFF. The CDR3 DNA follows: TGCGCCAGCAGCCATCCATATGACGCTAACACCGGGGAGCTGTTTTTT.

V is TRBV18 and J is TRBJ1-2; D is unresolved. Germline values: CDR1 KGHSH, CDR2 LQKENI. V dropped 5 bases and J dropped 4 bases, with 17 bases sitting between them. This CDR3 contains 15 residues. The CDR3 region has the DNA TGTGCCAGCTCATCTGCGGGAGCTGCGGGCTATGGCTACACCTTC. Its translation is CASSSAGAAGYGYTF.

The V and J genes are TRBV27 and TRBJ1-6; D unclear. Looked up from germline, CDR1 is MNHEY and CDR2 is SMNVEV (reference sequence). Trimming pared 6 bases from V and 0 bases from J, leaving 6 bases between. The length of the CDR3 is 14 residues. The CDR3 sequence: CASSDNSYNSPLHF. The CDR3 DNA reads as TGTGCCAGCAGCGACAACTCCTATAATTCACCCCTCCACTTT.

The V gene is TRBV5-4, the J gene TRBJ2-7; no reliable D call. CDR1 SGHNT and CDR2 YYREEE come from the germline V gene (reference sequence). This CDR3 has 11 residues. V was trimmed by 0 bases and J by 4 bases, leaving 2 bases between them. The CDR3 spells CASSLGYEQYF. CDR3 nucleotide sequence: TGTGCCAGCAGCTTGGGATACGAGCAGTACTTC.

This sequence joins TRBV14 and TRBJ2-2; D unclear. This CDR3 contains 12 residues. In germline, CDR1 is SGHDN, CDR2 FVKESK. The germline V and J ends were trimmed by 1 base and 9 bases, with 6 bases remaining between them. CDR3 sequence (DNA): TGTGCCAGCAGCCAAGCGTGGAGGGAGCTGTTTTTT. Translated: CASSQAWRELFF.

A word on this clone: A read error may account for a junction end that differs from germline. The gene calls are TRBV28 and TRBJ1-2, with 7 bases identical to TRBD1. Germline-derived CDR1 and CDR2 are MDHEN and SYDVKM. CDR3 size: 15 residues. Here the CDR3 reads CASSLYRGGFPRYTF. CDR3 bases: TGTGCCAGCAGCTTATACAGGGGAGGGTTCCCCCGCTACACCTTC.

The chain carries TRBV19 and TRBJ2-7; D not resolved. CDR1 LNHDA and CDR2 SQIVND come from the germline V gene (reference sequence). The CDR3 has 17 residues. V was pared by 3 bases and J by 2 bases, with 20 bases between. CDR3 DNA sequence: TGTGCCAGTAGTATTGTTTCCGGTGAAGGGTTTCCCTACGAGCAGTACTTC. As protein: CASSIVSGEGFPYEQYF.

The table lists this clone with a few counts. The V gene is TRBV5-4, the J gene TRBJ1-3, with D maybe TRBD1 (5 bases). The germline V gene encodes CDR1 SGHNT and CDR2 YYREEE (reference sequence). This CDR3 is built from 15 residues. Trimming pared 0 bases from V and 4 bases from J, leaving 11 bases between. The CDR3 is CASSLGSRGGNTIYF. CDR3 DNA: TGTGCCAGCAGCTTGGGGAGCCGGGGCGGAAACACCATATATTTT.

This clone has ten or more counts. The V call is TRBV9, the J call TRBJ1-2; TRBD1 is a possible D gene (6 bases). CDR3 length: 13 residues. Looked up from germline, CDR1 is SGDLS and CDR2 is YYNGEE. V was clipped by 4 bases and J by 4 bases, with 11 bases between them. The CDR3 loop reads CASSQDSTYGYTF. The CDR3 DNA sequence: TGTGCCAGCAGCCAGGACAGTACCTATGGCTACACCTTC.

J is TRBJ2-1 and V is TRBV5-1; TRBD2 agrees at 14 bases. V gave up 4 bases and J gave up 0 bases; unmatched junction bases: 3. From germline, CDR1 is SGHRS and CDR2 YFSETQ. The CDR3 loop spans 17 amino acids. The CDR3 bases are TGCGCCAGCAGCCGCGGGACTAGCGGGAGCTCCTACAATGAGCAGTTCTTC. It translates to CASSRGTSGSSYNEQFF.

The chain links TRBV19 to TRBJ2-3; no clear D. CDR1 is LNHDA and CDR2 is SQIVND in the germline V gene (reference sequence). The CDR3 extends over 14 amino acids. V shed 1 base and J shed 5 bases, with 10 bases lying between them. The CDR3 DNA reads as TGTGCCAGTAGTATAGGCTTGGGGATAGATACGCAGTATTTT. Translation gives CASSIGLGIDTQYF.

The V and J genes are TRBV5-4 and TRBJ2-2, with 7 bases fitting TRBD2. Losses at the gene ends were 3 bases for V and 1 base for J; bases not matched to a gene: 3. Germline CDR1 reads SGHNT; CDR2 reads YYREEE (reference sequence). CDR3 size: 15 residues. CDR3 loop: CASSSPGGNTGELFF. The CDR3 nucleotides are TGTGCCAGCAGCTCCCCGGGGGGGAACACCGGGGAGCTGTTTTTT.

This clone was detected only once. The chain recombines TRBV15 with TRBJ1-2; TRBD1 matches 7 bases. CDR1 LNHNV and CDR2 YYDKDF come from the germline V gene (reference sequence). The CDR3 contains 14 residues. Losses at the gene ends were 5 bases for V and 4 bases for J; bases not matched to a gene: 7. The CDR3 nucleotides are TGTGCCACCAGCGCAAGGGGGCTTGGCTATGGCTACACCTTC. Protein: CATSARGLGYGYTF.

V and J are TRBV10-3 and TRBJ1-4; 7 bases map to TRBD1. The germline V gene encodes CDR1 ENHRY and CDR2 SYGVKD. The CDR3 totals 13 residues. V lost 8 bases to trimming and J lost 3 bases; unmatched junction nucleotides: 3. For the CDR3, the DNA is TGTGCCATCCGGGACAGACCTAATGAAAAACTGTTTTTT. Its translation is CAIRDRPNEKLFF.